The clone carrying this T cell receptor (beta chain) was observed once. Germline V gives CDR1 PRHDT, CDR2 FYEKMQ (reference sequence). The V and J ends lost 5 bases and 8 bases, in that order; junction bases with no gene match: 7. This CDR3 region has 15 residues. This sample is drawn from a study of blood T cell repertoires in COVID-19. Across the whole study: Both acute and convalescent COVID-19 samples were obtained from the United States, Italy and Spain.

Original analysis: Estimation of nucleated cell counts relied on the amplification of reference gene primers. Produced via immunoSEQ multiplex PCR; TCRdb's table is partial and in-frame only. That table gives V, J and clone size, and the DNA gave D and trimming. The profile shows approximately 300,000 clones, 90% of them singletons. The V gene is TRBV13, the J gene TRBJ2-1; 12 nucleotides match TRBD2. Sequenced material: peripheral blood. This TCR was recovered from a woman aged 30 to 39 with COVID-19, enrolled during active disease. CDR3 sequence: CASSQTSGSKYEQFF. The CDR3 coding sequence is TGTGCCAGCAGCCAGACTAGCGGGAGCAAGTATGAGCAGTTCTTC.